The clone carrying this TCR beta chain occurred a few times. The target antigen is unknown. Making the TCR beta libraries involved quantitative 5'-RACE with molecular barcodes. TCRdb reprocessed the 5' RACE reads with MiXCR, giving one entry per CDR3 protein. The repertoire holds around 770,000 distinct CDR3 sequences, with about 11% as singletons. Trimming left V 2 bases short and J 1 base short, with 9 bases between. The V gene's germline CDR1 is SGHNT and CDR2 YYREEE (reference sequence). This CDR3 contains 14 residues. The sample is drawn from a study of CD8 T cells in ankylosing spondylitis. The study's findings and limits: Reportedly, significant enrichment of disease-linked clones occurred in matched ankylosing spondylitis synovial fluid. Earlier work had already found some motif variants in reactive arthritis synovial fluid and blood. Clones linked to the disease showed a CD8+ phenotype. They occurred at relatively low frequencies in peripheral blood. Seemingly distinctive of ankylosing spondylitis blood was a TCR beta motif formed by eight highly homologous variants.

This chain joins TRBV5-4 and TRBJ1-1; no clear D gene. This receptor was taken from a male donor with ankylosing spondylitis. The sequencing input was blood, either unsorted or a sorted T cell fraction (not recorded which). Written as DNA, the CDR3 is TGTGCCAGCAGCTTAACCTGGGAGAACACTGAAGCTTTCTTT. It translates to CASSLTWENTEAFF.